This T cell receptor beta chain was captured in a study of shared clonotypes between healthy human individuals. For this clone: Its antigen is as yet unknown.

Clones were sequenced by immunoSEQ multiplex PCR, and TCRdb holds only the in-frame ones, with some missing. The sample includes a few hundred thousand clones, about 69% of them seen just once. Study-level results: Rarefaction indicated that sorted-subset sequencing remained incomplete although depth was large. Donor scarcity curtailed the genetic and exposure-history diversity represented herein.

Donors included only healthy HIV-negative adults lacking recent acute infections or vaccinations. Sequencing was carried out using memory CD4+ T cells sorted from blood. Sample subset: CD45RA-negative fraction. The TCR originated in a man aged 25 to 40 in good health.

The CDR3, as DNA: TGTGCCAGCAGCTTAGGGGCTAGCGGGGACGCCTACAATGAGCAGTTCTTC. It translates to CASSLGASGDAYNEQFF. This chain joins TRBV11-3 and TRBJ2-1; 9 bases map to TRBD2. The V segment lost 1 base and the J segment 2 bases; nucleotides outside the gene matches: 6. The V gene's germline CDR1 is SGHNT and CDR2 YENEEA. The CDR3 runs to 17 residues.